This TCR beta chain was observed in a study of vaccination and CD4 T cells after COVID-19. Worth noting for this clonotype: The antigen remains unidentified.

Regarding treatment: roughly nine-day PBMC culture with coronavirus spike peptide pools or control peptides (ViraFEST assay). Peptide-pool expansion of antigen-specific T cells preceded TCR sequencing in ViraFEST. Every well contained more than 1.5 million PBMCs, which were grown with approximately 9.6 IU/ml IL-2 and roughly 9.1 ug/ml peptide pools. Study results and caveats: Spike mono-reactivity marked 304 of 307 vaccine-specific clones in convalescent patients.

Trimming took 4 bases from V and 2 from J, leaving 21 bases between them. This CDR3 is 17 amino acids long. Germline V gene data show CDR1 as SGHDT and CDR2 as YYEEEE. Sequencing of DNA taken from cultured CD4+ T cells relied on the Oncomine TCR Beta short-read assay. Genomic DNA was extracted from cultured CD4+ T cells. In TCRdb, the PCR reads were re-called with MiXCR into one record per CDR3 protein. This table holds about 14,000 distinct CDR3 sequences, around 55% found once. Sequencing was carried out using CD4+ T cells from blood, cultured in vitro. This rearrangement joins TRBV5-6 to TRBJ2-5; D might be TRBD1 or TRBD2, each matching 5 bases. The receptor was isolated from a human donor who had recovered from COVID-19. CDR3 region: CASSPRWGKDQQETQYF. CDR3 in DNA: TGTGCCAGCAGCCCCCGGTGGGGGAAGGACCAACAAGAGACCCAGTACTTC.